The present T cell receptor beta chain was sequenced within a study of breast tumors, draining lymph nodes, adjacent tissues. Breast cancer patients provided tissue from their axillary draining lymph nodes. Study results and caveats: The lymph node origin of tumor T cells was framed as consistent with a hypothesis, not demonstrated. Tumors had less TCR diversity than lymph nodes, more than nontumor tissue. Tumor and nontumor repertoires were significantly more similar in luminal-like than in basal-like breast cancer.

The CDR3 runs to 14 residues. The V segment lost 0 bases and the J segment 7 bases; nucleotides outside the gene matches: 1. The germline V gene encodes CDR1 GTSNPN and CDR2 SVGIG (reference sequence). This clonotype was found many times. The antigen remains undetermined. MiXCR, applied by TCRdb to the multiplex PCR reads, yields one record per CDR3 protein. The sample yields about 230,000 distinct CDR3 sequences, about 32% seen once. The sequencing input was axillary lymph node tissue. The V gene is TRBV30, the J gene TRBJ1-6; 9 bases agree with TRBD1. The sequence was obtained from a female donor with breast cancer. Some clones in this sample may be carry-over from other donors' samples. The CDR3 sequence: CAWSVGTGNSPLHF. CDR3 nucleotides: TGTGCCTGGAGTGTAGGGACAGGGAATTCACCCCTCCACTTT. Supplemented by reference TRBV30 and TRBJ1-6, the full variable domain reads SQTIHQWPATLVQPVGSPLSLECTVEGTSNPNLYWYRQAAGRGLQLLFYSVGIGQISSEVPQNLSASRPQDRQFILSSKKLLLSDSGFYLCAWSVGTGNSPLHFGNGTRLTVT.